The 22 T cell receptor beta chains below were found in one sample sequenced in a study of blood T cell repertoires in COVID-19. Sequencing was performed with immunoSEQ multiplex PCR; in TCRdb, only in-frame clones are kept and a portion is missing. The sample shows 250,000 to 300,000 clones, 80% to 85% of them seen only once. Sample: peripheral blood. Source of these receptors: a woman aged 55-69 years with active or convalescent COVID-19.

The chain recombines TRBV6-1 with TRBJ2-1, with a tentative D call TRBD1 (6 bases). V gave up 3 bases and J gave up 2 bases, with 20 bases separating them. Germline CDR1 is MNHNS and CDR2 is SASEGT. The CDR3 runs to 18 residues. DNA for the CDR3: TGTGCCAGCAGTGAGCATCGCCCCCAGGGGTCCCCCTACAATGAGCAGTTCTTC. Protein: CASSEHRPQGSPYNEQFF.

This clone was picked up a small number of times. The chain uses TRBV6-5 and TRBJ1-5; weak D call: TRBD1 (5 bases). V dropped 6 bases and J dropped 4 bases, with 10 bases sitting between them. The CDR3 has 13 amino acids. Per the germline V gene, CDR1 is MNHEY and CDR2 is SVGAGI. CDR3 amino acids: CASRSQGNQPQHF. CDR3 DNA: TGTGCCAGCAGATCTCAGGGAAATCAGCCCCAGCATTTT.

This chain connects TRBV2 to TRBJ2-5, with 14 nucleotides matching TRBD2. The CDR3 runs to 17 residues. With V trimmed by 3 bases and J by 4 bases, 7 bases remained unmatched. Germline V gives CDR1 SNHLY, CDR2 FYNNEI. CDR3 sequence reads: CASSESRLAGGRETQYF. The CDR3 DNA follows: TGTGCCAGCAGTGAGAGTCGACTAGCGGGGGGGCGAGAGACCCAGTACTTC.

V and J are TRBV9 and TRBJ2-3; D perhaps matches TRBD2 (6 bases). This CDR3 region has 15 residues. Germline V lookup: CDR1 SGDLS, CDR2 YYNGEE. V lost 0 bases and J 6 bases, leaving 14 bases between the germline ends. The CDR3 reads CASSVVEGTGDTQYF. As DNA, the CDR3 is TGTGCCAGCAGCGTAGTGGAGGGGACGGGGGATACGCAGTATTTT.

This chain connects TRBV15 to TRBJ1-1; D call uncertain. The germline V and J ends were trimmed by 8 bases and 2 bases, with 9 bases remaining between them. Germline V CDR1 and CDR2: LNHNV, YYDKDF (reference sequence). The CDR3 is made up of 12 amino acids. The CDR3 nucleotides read TGTGCCACCGGAGGGCGCAACACTGAAGCTTTCTTT. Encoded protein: CATGGRNTEAFF.

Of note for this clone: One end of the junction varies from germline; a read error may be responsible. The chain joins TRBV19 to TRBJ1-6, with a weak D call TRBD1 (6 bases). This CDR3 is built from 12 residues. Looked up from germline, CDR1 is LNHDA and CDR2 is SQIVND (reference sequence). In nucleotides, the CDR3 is TGTACCAGTAGTAAACAGGGATGGACCCTCCACTTT. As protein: CTSSKQGWTLHF. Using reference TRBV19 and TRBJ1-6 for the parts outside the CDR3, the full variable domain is DGGITQSPKYLFRKEGQNVTLSCEQNLNHDAMYWYRQDPGQGLRLIYYSQIVNDFQKGDIAEGYSVSREKKESFPLTVTSAQKNPTAFYLCTSSKQGWTLHFGNGTRLTVT.

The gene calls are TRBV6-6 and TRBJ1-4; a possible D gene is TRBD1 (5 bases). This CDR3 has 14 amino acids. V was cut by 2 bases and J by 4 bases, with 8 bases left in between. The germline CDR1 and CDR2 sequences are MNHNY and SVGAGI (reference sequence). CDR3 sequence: CASSYTGYNEKLFF. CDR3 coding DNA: TGTGCCAGCAGTTACACAGGCTATAATGAAAAACTGTTTTTT.

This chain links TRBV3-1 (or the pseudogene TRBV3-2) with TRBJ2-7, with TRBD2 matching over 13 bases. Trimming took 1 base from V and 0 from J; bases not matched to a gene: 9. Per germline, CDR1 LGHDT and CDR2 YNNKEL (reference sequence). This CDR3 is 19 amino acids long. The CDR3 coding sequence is TGTGCCAGCAGCCAAGGAAGGACTAGCGGGGGTCTTCTCTCCTACGAGCAGTACTTC. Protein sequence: CASSQGRTSGGLLSYEQYF.

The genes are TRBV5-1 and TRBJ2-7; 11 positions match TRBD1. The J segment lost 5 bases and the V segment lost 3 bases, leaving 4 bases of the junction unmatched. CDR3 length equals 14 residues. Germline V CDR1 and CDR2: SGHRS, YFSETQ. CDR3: CASSWTGGSDEQYF. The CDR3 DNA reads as TGCGCCAGCAGCTGGACAGGGGGCTCAGACGAGCAGTACTTC.

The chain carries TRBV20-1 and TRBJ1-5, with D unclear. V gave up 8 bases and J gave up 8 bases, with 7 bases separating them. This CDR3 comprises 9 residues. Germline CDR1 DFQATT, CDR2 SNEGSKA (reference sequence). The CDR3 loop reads CSLAEPQHF. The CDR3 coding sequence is TGCAGTCTAGCTGAGCCCCAGCATTTT.

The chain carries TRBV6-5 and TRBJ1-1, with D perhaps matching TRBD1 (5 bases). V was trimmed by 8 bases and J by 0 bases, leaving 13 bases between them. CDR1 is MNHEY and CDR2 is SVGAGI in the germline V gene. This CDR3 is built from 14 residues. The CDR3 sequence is CASRWGGMNTEAFF. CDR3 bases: TGTGCCAGCCGGTGGGGGGGGATGAACACTGAAGCTTTCTTT.

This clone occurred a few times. CDR3: CASSEGTGDGYEQYF. CDR3 coding DNA: TGTGCCAGCAGCGAGGGGACAGGGGACGGCTACGAGCAGTACTTC. This chain connects TRBV9 to TRBJ2-7; 10 nucleotides agree with TRBD1. Germline values: CDR1 SGDLS, CDR2 YYNGEE. Trimming at V came to 3 bases and at J to 3 bases, leaving 6 bases not matched to a gene. This CDR3 has 15 residues.

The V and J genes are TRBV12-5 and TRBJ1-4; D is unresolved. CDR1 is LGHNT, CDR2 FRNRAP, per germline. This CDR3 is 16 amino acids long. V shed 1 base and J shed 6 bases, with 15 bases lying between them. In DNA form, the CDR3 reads TGTGCTAGTGGTTTGGGTACCCTAGAGAGGGATGAAAAACTGTTTTTT. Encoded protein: CASGLGTLERDEKLFF.

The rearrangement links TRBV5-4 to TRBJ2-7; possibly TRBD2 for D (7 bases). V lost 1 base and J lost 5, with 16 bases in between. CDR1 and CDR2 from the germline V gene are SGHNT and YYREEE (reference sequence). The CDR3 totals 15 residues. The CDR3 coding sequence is TGTGCCAGCAGCTTGACGGGGGGCCTGGCTCACGAGCAGTACTTC. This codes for CASSLTGGLAHEQYF.

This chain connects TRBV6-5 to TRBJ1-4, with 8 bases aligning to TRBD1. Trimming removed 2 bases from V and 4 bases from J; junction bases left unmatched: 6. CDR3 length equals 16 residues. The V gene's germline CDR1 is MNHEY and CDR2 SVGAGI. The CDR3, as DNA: TGTGCCAGCAGTTACAGAGGGACAGGCGATAATGAAAAACTGTTTTTT. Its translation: CASSYRGTGDNEKLFF.

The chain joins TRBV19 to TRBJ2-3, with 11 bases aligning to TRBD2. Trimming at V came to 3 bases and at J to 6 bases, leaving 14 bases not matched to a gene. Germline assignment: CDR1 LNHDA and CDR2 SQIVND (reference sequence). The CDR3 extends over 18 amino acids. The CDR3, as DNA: TGTGCCAGTAGTATTACGCATAGCGGGGGGGCCGATAGGGATACGCAGTATTTT. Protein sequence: CASSITHSGGADRDTQYF.

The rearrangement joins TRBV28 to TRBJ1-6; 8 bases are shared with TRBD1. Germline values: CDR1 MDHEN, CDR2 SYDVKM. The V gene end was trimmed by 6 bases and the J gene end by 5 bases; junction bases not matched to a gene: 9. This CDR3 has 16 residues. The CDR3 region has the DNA TGTGCCAGCAGCTCGGGGGGACAGGCCCATAATTCACCCCTCCACTTT. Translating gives CASSSGGQAHNSPLHF.

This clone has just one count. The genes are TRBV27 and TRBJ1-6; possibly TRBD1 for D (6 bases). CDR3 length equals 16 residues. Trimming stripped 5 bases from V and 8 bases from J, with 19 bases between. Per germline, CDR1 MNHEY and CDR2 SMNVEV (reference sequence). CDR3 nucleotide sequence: TGTGCCAGCAGTCCTAATCCGCAGGGGATACATTCACCCCTCCACTTT. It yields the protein CASSPNPQGIHSPLHF.

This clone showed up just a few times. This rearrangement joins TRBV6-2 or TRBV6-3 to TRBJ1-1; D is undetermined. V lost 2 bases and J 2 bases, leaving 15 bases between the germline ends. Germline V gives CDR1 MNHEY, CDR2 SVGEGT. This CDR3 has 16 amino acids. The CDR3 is CASSYPREPTNTEAFF. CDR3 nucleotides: TGTGCCAGCAGTTACCCAAGAGAACCTACTAACACTGAAGCTTTCTTT.

The CDR3 here is CAWSRDTENEQFF. Written as DNA, the CDR3 is TGTGCCTGGAGTAGGGACACGGAAAATGAGCAGTTCTTC. V and J are TRBV30 and TRBJ2-1; D possibly corresponds to TRBD1 (6 bases). Per the germline V gene, CDR1 is GTSNPN and CDR2 is SVGIG (reference sequence). The CDR3 runs to 13 residues. V gave up 2 bases and J gave up 7 bases, with 12 bases separating them.

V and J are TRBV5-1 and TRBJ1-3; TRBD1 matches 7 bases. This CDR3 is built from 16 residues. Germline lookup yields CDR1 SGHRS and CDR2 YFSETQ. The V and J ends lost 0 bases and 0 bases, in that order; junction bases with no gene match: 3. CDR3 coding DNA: TGCGCCAGCAGCTTGGCCGGACAGGACTCTGGAAACACCATATATTTT. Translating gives CASSLAGQDSGNTIYF.

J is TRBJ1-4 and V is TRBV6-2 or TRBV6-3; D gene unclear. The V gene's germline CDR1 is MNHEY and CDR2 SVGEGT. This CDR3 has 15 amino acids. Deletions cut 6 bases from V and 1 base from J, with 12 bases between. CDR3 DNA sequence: TGTGCCAGCAGGCCTCGTGGCAGAACTAATGAAAAACTGTTTTTT. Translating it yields CASRPRGRTNEKLFF.